This T cell receptor (beta chain) is drawn from a study of blood T cell repertoires in COVID-19. The germline V gene has CDR1 MGHRA and CDR2 YSYEKL. The CDR3 is 17 residues long. V was pared by 3 bases and J by 8 bases, with 13 bases of the junction left unmatched. Original processing methods: Scientists estimated how many nucleated cells there were by amplifying reference gene primers. Assay used: immunoSEQ multiplex PCR; TCRdb lists only in-frame clones, some missing. That table gives V, J and clone size, and the DNA gave D and trimming. The sample contains 200,000 to 300,000 clones, around 90% of which appear only once.

This TCR came from a man aged 80 or over with acute or convalescent COVID-19. The V and J genes are TRBV4-1 and TRBJ1-6; TRBD1 matches 7 bases. The specimen was peripheral blood. The CDR3: CASSQTVPGQKHSPLHF. In DNA, the CDR3 is TGCGCCAGCAGCCAGACGGTCCCGGGACAGAAACATTCACCCCTCCACTTT.